The text below deals with one TCR beta chain. TCRdb keeps only in-frame clones here, not all; method: immunoSEQ multiplex PCR. The sample lists hundreds of thousands of clones, 89% occurring once. As to treatment: 15 to 20 received Ad26.COV2.S at low or high dose, single or two shots; about 5 received placebo; per-sample allocation not given. Day 63 after the first injection of vaccine or placebo was the sampling time. The data are from a study of Ad26.COV2.S vaccination and SARS-CoV-2 variants. The receptor was derived from a person aged 18-65 years who received the Ad26.COV2.S COVID-19 vaccine or a placebo. This sample comprised peripheral blood, obtained in a trial of Ad26.COV2.S vaccine versus placebo.

CDR3 in DNA: TGTGCCAGCAGCTTTAATGAGAACACTGAAGCTTTCTTT. Its protein product is CASSFNENTEAFF. The chain uses TRBV11-1 and TRBJ1-1; D not resolved. V lost 3 bases and J lost 1, with 6 bases in between. The germline CDR1 and CDR2 sequences are SGHAT and FQDESV (reference sequence). The CDR3 has 13 amino acids. The full variable domain, in which reference TRBV11-1 and TRBJ1-1 provide the parts outside the CDR3, is EAEVAQSPRYKITEKSQAVAFWCDPISGHATLYWYRQILGQGPELLVQFQDESVVDDSQLPKDRFSAERLKGVDSTLKIQPAELGDSAMYLCASSFNENTEAFFGQGTRLTVV.